This T cell receptor beta chain was profiled in a study of naive and memory T cell subsets. The CDR3 loop spans 13 amino acids. Germline V gene data show CDR1 as ENHRY and CDR2 as SYGVKD. This clonotype appeared a single time. A much larger clone differs by one base, so this may be a read error. The library had UMIs added by 3' ligation of an oligonucleotide to TCR cDNA. Amplification of ligated cDNA took four PCR rounds with SP2 and nested alpha and beta constant primers. A single record per CDR3 protein comes from TCRdb applying MiXCR to the UMI-ligation and nested PCR reads. The sample lists fewer than 30,000 distinct CDR3 sequences, around 5% seen once, with roughly 7.1% in the top ten.

The TCR originated in an adult in good health. Sequences were obtained from blood. The chain links TRBV10-3 to TRBJ1-5, with TRBD1 identical over 7 bases. The CDR3 sequence: CTISEGGDQPQHF. The CDR3 coding sequence is TGTACCATCAGTGAAGGGGGCGATCAGCCCCAGCATTTT.